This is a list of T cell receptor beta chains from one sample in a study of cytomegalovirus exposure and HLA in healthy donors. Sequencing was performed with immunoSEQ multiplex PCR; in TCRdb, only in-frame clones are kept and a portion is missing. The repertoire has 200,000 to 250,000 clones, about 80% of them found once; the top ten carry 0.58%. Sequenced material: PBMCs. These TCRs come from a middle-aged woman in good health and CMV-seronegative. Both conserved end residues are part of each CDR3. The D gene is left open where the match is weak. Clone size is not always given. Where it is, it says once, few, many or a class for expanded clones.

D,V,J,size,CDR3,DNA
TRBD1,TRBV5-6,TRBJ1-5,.,CASTERGGDQPQHF,TGTGCCAGCACCGAGCGAGGGGGCGATCAGCCCCAGCATTTT
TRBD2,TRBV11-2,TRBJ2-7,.,CASSLDSRGGYEQYF,TGTGCCAGCAGCTTAGATTCGCGGGGGGGCTACGAGCAGTACTTC
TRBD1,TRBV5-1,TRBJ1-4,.,CASRREQGTDEKLFF,TGCGCCAGCAGACGCGAACAGGGGACCGATGAAAAACTGTTTTTT
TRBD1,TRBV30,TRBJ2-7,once,CAWSVDRDEQYF,TGTGCCTGGAGTGTAGACAGGGACGAGCAGTACTTC
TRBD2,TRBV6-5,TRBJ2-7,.,CASSYTGASGLYEQYF,TGTGCCAGCAGTTACACGGGCGCTAGCGGCCTCTACGAGCAGTACTTC
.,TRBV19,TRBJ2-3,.,CASIRGTDSDTQYF,TGTGCCAGCATTCGGGGGACCGATTCAGATACGCAGTATTTT
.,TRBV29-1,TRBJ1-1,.,CSVEGVTEAFF,TGCAGCGTTGAGGGAGTCACTGAAGCTTTCTTT
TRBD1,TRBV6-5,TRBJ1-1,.,CASSLDGQVSGGEAFF,TGTGCCAGCAGTTTAGACGGACAGGTTTCTGGGGGTGAAGCTTTCTTT
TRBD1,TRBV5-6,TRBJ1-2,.,CASSTGQRNYGYTF,TGTGCCAGCAGCACGGGACAGCGAAACTATGGCTACACCTTC
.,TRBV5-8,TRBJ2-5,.,CASSLRTVQETQYF,TGTGCCAGCAGCTTGCGGACAGTGCAAGAGACCCAGTACTTC